These 28 T cell receptor beta chains were all obtained from the same sample, sequenced in a study of T-cell memory formation after mild COVID-19 (dated by TCRdb to the early 2020s). Library prep was done by 5' RACE. Data came from an Illumina NovaSeq 6000. The public reads were reanalyzed by TCRdb: fastp trimming at Q25, MiXCR alignment, in-frame beta chains only. One record per CDR3 amino acid sequence lists the most common genes and DNA. In all, the sample holds approximately 290,000 distinct CDR3 sequences, and around 8% of those were seen once. Approximately 23% of the sample is held by the ten biggest clonotypes. The specimen was PBMCs or a T cell subset sorted from them (not recorded which). The receptors derive from a man between 18 and 35 years old who had mild COVID-19 (a few samples of this study predate the infection). The sample titles of this study are shuffled in the database, so cell type and time point are left out; the donor was told from shared clones.

This clonotype showed up just a few times. V and J are TRBV20-1 and TRBJ1-2; possibly TRBD1 for D (5 bases). V dropped 6 bases and J dropped 4 bases, with 21 bases sitting between them. This CDR3 is built from 15 residues. Germline V gene lookup returns CDR1 DFQATT and CDR2 SNEGSKA (reference sequence). The CDR3, as DNA: TGCAGTGCAAAAAGGGAGGGGTCGGGAAGCTATGGCTACACCTTC. Its protein product is CSAKREGSGSYGYTF.

In DNA form, the CDR3 reads TGTGCCAGCAGCCGATTCGAGGATGGCTACACCTTC. It encodes CASSRFEDGYTF. The gene calls are TRBV14 and TRBJ1-2, with no clear D. Looked up from germline, CDR1 is SGHDN and CDR2 is FVKESK. The length of the CDR3 is 12 residues. The V gene lost 4 bases and the J gene lost 6 bases, with 9 bases spanning the gap.

This clonotype was counted at least ten times. The rearrangement uses TRBV5-1 and TRBJ1-4; 7 positions match TRBD1. The CDR3 is made up of 14 amino acids. Germline CDR1 is SGHRS and CDR2 is YFSETQ. V shed 4 bases and J 8 bases; nucleotides not matched to a gene: 8. The chain's CDR3 is CASSTGTAGEKLFF. The CDR3 DNA sequence: TGCGCCAGCAGCACCGGGACAGCGGGGGAAAAACTGTTTTTT.

Only a few counts were recorded for this clonotype. The V and J genes are TRBV20-1 and TRBJ2-3; 10 bases line up with TRBD1. The CDR3 is 13 amino acids. Germline CDR1 and CDR2: DFQATT and SNEGSKA (reference sequence). V trimming: 7 bases; J trimming: 6 bases; junction bases outside the gene matches: 7. DNA for the CDR3: TGCAGTGTAAAAGGACAGGGGGGGGATACGCAGTATTTT. Amino acid sequence: CSVKGQGGDTQYF.

In its sample, this clonotype was seen many times. The rearrangement links TRBV18 to TRBJ2-3; D might be TRBD1 (6 bases). This CDR3 is built from 15 residues. Germline V gene data show CDR1 as KGHSH and CDR2 as LQKENI. Deletions cut 1 base from V and 10 bases from J, with 18 bases between. CDR3 loop: CASSPRGPVAMAQYF. CDR3 nucleotide sequence: TGTGCCAGCTCACCACGGGGGCCAGTCGCTATGGCGCAGTATTTT.

The DNA of the CDR3 is TGTGCCAGCAGCCCGCCCCTCGGAAGGGTTTCAGACTATGGCTACACCTTC. Protein: CASSPPLGRVSDYGYTF. This sequence joins TRBV4-2 and TRBJ1-2; the D is unclear. This CDR3 spans 17 amino acids. Germline CDR1 is LGHNA and CDR2 is YNFKEQ. Trimming removed 4 bases from V and 3 bases from J, with 21 bases in between.

The genes are TRBV6-2 or TRBV6-3 and TRBJ1-5; D is perhaps TRBD1 (5 bases). The germline CDR1 and CDR2 sequences are MNHEY and SVGEGT. This CDR3 comprises 13 residues. The V and J ends lost 6 bases and 1 base respectively, with 7 bases between them. The CDR3 is CASRGDSNQPQHF. The CDR3 DNA reads TGTGCCAGCAGGGGGGACAGCAATCAGCCCCAGCATTTT.

The CDR3 loop reads CASSYSVPGASGNTIYF. The CDR3, as DNA: TGTGCCAGCAGTTACTCGGTCCCAGGCGCCTCTGGAAACACCATATATTTT. The J gene is TRBJ1-3, the V gene TRBV6-5; D is ambiguous. Germline V CDR1 and CDR2: MNHEY, SVGAGI. Trimming removed 0 bases at V and 0 bases at J, with 12 bases between. There are 17 residues in the CDR3.

The chain uses TRBV19 and TRBJ1-6; D is ambiguous. This CDR3 spans 14 amino acids. Germline V CDR1 and CDR2: LNHDA, SQIVND (reference sequence). The ends were cut back, 4 bases at V and 7 bases at J, with 11 bases in the middle. In DNA form, the CDR3 reads TGTGCCAGTAGTAATACCGGGTTCAATTCACCCCTCCACTTT. Protein: CASSNTGFNSPLHF.

The chain carries TRBV20-1 and TRBJ2-1; perhaps TRBD1 as D (6 bases). V lost 6 bases and J lost 3, with 15 bases in between. Germline V CDR1 and CDR2: DFQATT, SNEGSKA (reference sequence). The CDR3 is made up of 14 amino acids. Here the CDR3 DNA reads TGCAGTGCGTCTGACAGGAGAGGCTACAATGAGCAGTTCTTC. As protein: CSASDRRGYNEQFF.

The V call is TRBV7-2, the J call TRBJ2-1, with 8 bases aligning to TRBD1. This CDR3 comprises 16 residues. Germline V gene data show CDR1 as SGHTA and CDR2 as FQGNSA. V shed 1 base, J shed 9 bases, and the junction held 11 bases outside the gene matches. The CDR3 sequence is CASSLVPRTGNIEQFF. In nucleotides, the CDR3 is TGTGCCAGCAGCTTAGTGCCTCGGACAGGGAATATTGAGCAGTTCTTC. Based on the CDR3 plus reference TRBV7-2 and TRBJ2-1, the full variable domain is GAGVSQSPSNKVTEKGKDVELRCDPISGHTALYWYRQSLGQGLEFLIYFQGNSAPDKSGLPSDRFSAERTGGSVSTLTIQRTQQEDSAVYLCASSLVPRTGNIEQFFGPGTRLTVL.

This chain connects TRBV5-1 to TRBJ1-1, with D unclear. Deletions cut 4 bases from V and 1 base from J, with 11 bases between. Germline loops: CDR1 SGHRS, CDR2 YFSETQ. The CDR3 is 14 amino acids. This chain's CDR3 is CASSRSSGNTEAFF. CDR3 sequence (DNA): TGCGCCAGCAGCCGATCTTCAGGGAACACTGAAGCTTTCTTT.

This clonotype was detected many times. V gene TRBV7-8 combines with J gene TRBJ2-7, with D perhaps being TRBD1 or TRBD2 (5 bases each). CDR1 and CDR2 from the germline V gene are SGHVS and FQNEAQ. The CDR3 totals 14 residues. Trimming cost V 4 bases and J 4 bases, with 14 bases left between them. CDR3: CASSSRDGSYEQYF. CDR3 sequence (DNA): TGTGCCAGCAGCTCCCGGGACGGAAGTTACGAGCAGTACTTC. Full variable domain (outside the CDR3, taken from reference TRBV7-8 and TRBJ2-7): GAGVSQSPRYKVAKRGQDVALRCDPISGHVSLFWYQQALGQGPEFLTYFQNEAQLDKSGLPSDRFFAERPEGSVSTLKIQRTQQEDSAVYLCASSSRDGSYEQYFGPGTRLTVT.

This clonotype was seen many times. The chain recombines TRBV5-1 with TRBJ2-5; D could derive from TRBD1 or TRBD2 (5 bases each). Trimming stripped 0 bases from V and 2 bases from J, with 14 bases between. Germline CDR1 is SGHRS and CDR2 is YFSETQ. The CDR3 has 16 amino acids. The CDR3 DNA reads TGCGCCAGCAGCTTGGTGTTGGGGGTGGAGCAAGAGACCCAGTACTTC. Translation gives CASSLVLGVEQETQYF.

At least ten counts were recorded for this clonotype. As DNA, the CDR3 is TGCAGCGTTGAGGGGAGGGGCAGGTACACTGAAGCTTTCTTT. Its protein product is CSVEGRGRYTEAFF. This sequence joins TRBV29-1 and TRBJ1-1, with D tentatively TRBD1 (5 bases). Trimming cost V 3 bases and J 3 bases, with 14 bases left between them. This CDR3 has 14 amino acids. Germline V gives CDR1 SQVTM, CDR2 ANQGSEA. Full variable domain (missing parts from reference TRBV29-1 and TRBJ1-1): SAVISQKPSRDICQRGTSLTIQCQVDSQVTMMFWYRQQPGQSLTLIATANQGSEATYESGFVIDKFPISRPNLTFSTLTVSNMSPEDSSIYLCSVEGRGRYTEAFFGQGTRLTVV.

This clonotype has a single count. V is TRBV20-1 and J is TRBJ2-5, with 7 nucleotides matching TRBD2. Germline CDR1 reads DFQATT; CDR2 reads SNEGSKA (reference sequence). There are 14 residues in the CDR3. V shed 3 bases, J shed 4 bases, and the junction held 8 bases outside the gene matches. This CDR3 reads CSASDLGRGETQYF. The CDR3 DNA is TGCAGTGCTAGTGATCTGGGGAGGGGAGAGACCCAGTACTTC.

Ten or more counts support this clonotype. This sequence joins TRBV7-2 and TRBJ2-5, with TRBD2 matching over 13 bases. CDR1 is SGHTA and CDR2 is FQGNSA in the germline V gene. The V gene end was trimmed by 7 bases and the J gene end by 2 bases; junction bases not matched to a gene: 4. The CDR3 contains 15 residues. CDR3 nucleotide sequence: TGTGCCAGCACACTAGCGGGGGGGCCGCAAGAGACCCAGTACTTC. The encoded protein is CASTLAGGPQETQYF.

This clonotype was counted between two and nine times. The chain employs TRBV7-3 and TRBJ2-5, with a tentative D call TRBD2 (5 bases). Trimming left V 6 bases short and J 9 bases short, with 20 bases between. The CDR3 spans 14 residues. Germline assignment: CDR1 SGHTA and CDR2 FQGTGA. The CDR3 DNA is TGTGCCAGCAGTCCGGCAGGCGACCTCGGGGCCCAGTACTTC. It yields the protein CASSPAGDLGAQYF.

The CDR3 loop reads CASSLSGQGYRHEQYF. The CDR3 coding sequence is TGTGCCAGCAGCCTAAGCGGGCAGGGGTATCGTCACGAGCAGTACTTC. The chain joins TRBV3-1 to TRBJ2-7; D is possibly TRBD1 or TRBD2 (6 bases each). Germline V gives CDR1 LGHDT, CDR2 YNNKEL (reference sequence). The CDR3 spans 16 residues. Trimming shortened V by 4 bases and J by 5 bases, and 21 bases separated the two germline ends.

V gene TRBV5-8 combines with J gene TRBJ2-3; possibly TRBD1 for D (6 bases). Trimming stripped 2 bases from V and 1 base from J, with 11 bases between. In germline, CDR1 is SGHTS, CDR2 YDEGEE. The length of the CDR3 is 15 residues. The DNA for the CDR3 is TGTGCCAGCAGCTTTGGACAGTCACGCACAGATACGCAGTATTTT. This encodes CASSFGQSRTDTQYF.

This clonotype was seen only a few times. The V gene is TRBV7-7, the J gene TRBJ2-5; 15 bases match TRBD2. In germline, CDR1 is SSHAT, CDR2 FNYEAQ (reference sequence). The CDR3 is 14 amino acids. Trimming took 6 bases from V and 11 from J; bases not matched to a gene: 7. The CDR3 loop is CASSSTGTSGGQYF. In DNA, the CDR3 is TGTGCCAGCAGTTCTACCGGGACTAGCGGGGGGCAGTACTTC.

Ten or more counts support this clonotype. The V call is TRBV6-5, the J call TRBJ2-5, with a tentative D call TRBD1 (6 bases). The CDR3 is 15 amino acids. Deletions cut 0 bases from V and 7 bases from J, with 15 bases between. From germline, CDR1 is MNHEY and CDR2 SVGAGI. CDR3 sequence: CASSYSRPDRGTQYF. The CDR3 DNA reads TGTGCCAGCAGTTACTCAAGACCGGACAGAGGGACCCAGTACTTC.

This clonotype was seen more than once but under ten times. As DNA, the CDR3 is TGTGCCAGCAGTTTAGGGGACGCGGAGACCCAGTACTTC. It specifies CASSLGDAETQYF. The chain carries TRBV2 and TRBJ2-5; D possibly matches TRBD1 or TRBD2 (5 bases each). Per the germline V gene, CDR1 is SNHLY and CDR2 is FYNNEI. Trimming took off 5 bases at V and 5 bases at J, with 12 bases between the two ends. The CDR3 is 13 amino acids.

The chain joins TRBV6-5 to TRBJ2-4, with D possibly matching TRBD1 (6 bases). Looked up from germline, CDR1 is MNHEY and CDR2 is SVGAGI. This CDR3 is 14 amino acids long. V was pared by 4 bases and J by 3 bases, with 10 bases between. The CDR3 protein is CASSSPRGKNIQYF. In DNA form, the CDR3 reads TGTGCCAGCAGTTCACCCAGGGGCAAAAACATTCAGTACTTC.

The chain has TRBV6-5 and TRBJ1-2; D may be TRBD1 (5 bases). V dropped 4 bases and J dropped 7 bases, with 10 bases sitting between them. The CDR3 loop spans 12 amino acids. In germline, CDR1 is MNHEY, CDR2 SVGAGI. CDR3 bases: TGTGCCAGCAGTTCTGGGACGGGTGGCTACACCTTC. Protein product: CASSSGTGGYTF.

The J gene is TRBJ2-1, the V gene TRBV10-3; weak D call: TRBD2 (6 bases). The CDR3 covers 14 residues. V was clipped by 6 bases and J by 6 bases, with 15 bases between them. Germline V lookup: CDR1 ENHRY, CDR2 SYGVKD. The DNA for the CDR3 is TGTGCCATCAGAAATCACGGAGGGAGCAATGAGCAGTTCTTC. It specifies CAIRNHGGSNEQFF.

This clonotype was seen more than once but under ten times. The chain couples TRBV7-9 to TRBJ2-6; D possibly matches TRBD1 or TRBD2 (5 bases each). This CDR3 comprises 12 residues. In germline, CDR1 is SEHNR, CDR2 FQNEAQ (reference sequence). Between the trimmed V and J ends, which lost 3 bases and 13 bases, there was a span of 10 bases. In nucleotides, the CDR3 is TGTGCCAGCAGCTTGGGACGCCCAGTCCTGACTTTC. This encodes CASSLGRPVLTF.

This clonotype turned up a few times. The V and J genes are TRBV7-2 and TRBJ1-1; 9 bases align to TRBD1. The CDR3 has 15 amino acids. The junction had 7 bases not matched to a gene; V was cut back by 5 bases and J by 3 bases. From germline, CDR1 is SGHTA and CDR2 FQGNSA. The CDR3 DNA sequence: TGTGCCAGCAGCCTGAGACAGGGGGAATACACTGAAGCTTTCTTT. Its translation: CASSLRQGEYTEAFF.